This entry lists 18 T cell receptor beta chains sequenced from one sample in a study of shared clonotypes between healthy human individuals. The method was immunoSEQ multiplex PCR; TCRdb's version includes in-frame clones alone and lacks a portion of them. The sample holds under 2,000,000 clones; roughly 94% are singletons and the top ten take 0.95% to 1.5%. Selected positively for CCR7 and CD45RO-negative, naive CD8 cells excluded terminally differentiated effector memory CD45RA+ cells. Sequenced material: naive CD8+ T cells sorted from blood. The receptors here all came from a man younger than 35 in good health.

This clone has only one observation. The J gene is TRBJ2-1, the V gene TRBV27; unclear D gene. Per the germline V gene, CDR1 is MNHEY and CDR2 is SMNVEV (reference sequence). The CDR3 contains 11 residues. Trimming removed 6 bases at V and 9 bases at J, with 9 bases between. The CDR3 sequence is CASRSLGEQFF. The CDR3 coding sequence is TGTGCCAGCAGATCTCTAGGTGAGCAGTTCTTC.

The genes are TRBV14 and TRBJ2-2, with unresolved D. CDR1 and CDR2 (germline): SGHDN, FVKESK. This CDR3 is 13 amino acids long. The V end was cut by 4 bases, the J end by 6 bases, with 9 bases between. The CDR3 protein is CASSRVFSGELFF. Here the CDR3 DNA reads TGTGCCAGCAGCCGTGTATTCTCCGGGGAGCTGTTTTTT.

V and J are TRBV11-2 and TRBJ2-7, with 7 bases fitting TRBD1. Germline-derived CDR1 and CDR2 are SGHAT and FQNNGV. The CDR3 is 14 residues long. V dropped 4 bases and J dropped 5; count of bases not matched to a gene: 8. CDR3 DNA: TGTGCCAGCAGCTCGTACAGGGGATTCAACGAGCAGTACTTC. Protein sequence: CASSSYRGFNEQYF. Full variable domain (rest looked up from reference TRBV11-2 and TRBJ2-7): EAGVAQSPRYKIIEKRQSVAFWCNPISGHATLYWYQQILGQGPKLLIQFQNNGVVDDSQLPKDRFSAERLKGVDSTLKIQPAKLEDSAVYLCASSSYRGFNEQYFGPGTRLTVT.

The genes are TRBV19 and TRBJ1-1; TRBD1 agrees at 7 bases. From germline, CDR1 is LNHDA and CDR2 SQIVND (reference sequence). The CDR3 extends over 15 amino acids. With 5 bases clipped from V and 6 bases from J, the junction kept 12 bases outside the gene matches. The CDR3 sequence: CASSADREGVAEAFF. CDR3 in DNA: TGTGCCAGTAGTGCCGACAGGGAGGGGGTCGCTGAAGCTTTCTTT.

This clone has only one observation. The rearrangement uses TRBV29-1 and TRBJ2-1; tentative D call: TRBD1 (6 bases). There are 17 residues in the CDR3. The V gene lost 2 bases and the J gene lost 6 bases, with 23 bases spanning the gap. Germline-derived CDR1 and CDR2 are SQVTM and ANQGSEA. The CDR3: CSVESPGVEVQGNEQFF. The CDR3, as DNA: TGCAGCGTTGAAAGTCCAGGGGTCGAAGTCCAGGGCAATGAGCAGTTCTTC.

The J gene is TRBJ2-5, the V gene TRBV15; no reliable D call. Between the trimmed V and J ends, which lost 3 bases and 5 bases, there was a span of 13 bases. The CDR3 has 14 amino acids. Looked up from germline, CDR1 is LNHNV and CDR2 is YYDKDF (reference sequence). CDR3: CATSRTVNDETQYF. As DNA, the CDR3 is TGTGCCACCAGCAGGACTGTCAACGATGAGACCCAGTACTTC.

The genes are TRBV10-1 and TRBJ2-3; D is ambiguous. Germline V CDR1 and CDR2: WNHNN, SYGVQD (reference sequence). V lost 2 bases and J 1 base, leaving 13 bases between the germline ends. The CDR3 extends over 16 amino acids. This chain's CDR3 is CASSENYPRGTDTQYF. The DNA of the CDR3 is TGCGCCAGCAGTGAGAACTACCCACGGGGCACAGATACGCAGTATTTT.

Remarks on this clone: The same CDR3 can be traced to other DNA sequences in this sample. The chain is built from TRBV30 and TRBJ2-6; D is perhaps TRBD2 (5 bases). This CDR3 spans 14 amino acids. The germline V gene encodes CDR1 GTSNPN and CDR2 SVGIG (reference sequence). Trimming shortened V by 1 base and J by 1 base, and 5 bases separated the two germline ends. The CDR3 nucleotides read TGTGCCTGGAGTGCGGGATCTGGGGCCAACGTCCTGACTTTC. Encoded protein: CAWSAGSGANVLTF.

The rearrangement links TRBV27 to TRBJ2-7, with 13 nucleotides matching TRBD2. Germline loops: CDR1 MNHEY, CDR2 SMNVEV (reference sequence). The length of the CDR3 is 20 residues. After removal of 0 bases from V and 3 bases from J, the junction contained 14 bases not matched to a gene. The CDR3 nucleotides read TGTGCCAGCAGTTTATCCGGACTAGCGGGAGCCATGACTTCAGGCTACGAGCAGTACTTC. It codes for CASSLSGLAGAMTSGYEQYF.

A word on this clone: This same CDR3 is encoded by further DNA sequences in the sample. The chain combines TRBV5-1 with TRBJ2-3; D uncertain. Between the trimmed V and J ends, which lost 4 bases and 2 bases, there was a span of 8 bases. The CDR3 contains 13 residues. The germline V gene has CDR1 SGHRS and CDR2 YFSETQ. As DNA, the CDR3 is TGCGCCAGCAGCCTTTGGATCACAGATACGCAGTATTTT. Translating it yields CASSLWITDTQYF.

The chain has TRBV6-6 and TRBJ1-1, with no clear D. CDR1 is MNHNY, CDR2 SVGAGI, per germline (reference sequence). V was trimmed by 9 bases and J by 5 bases, leaving 10 bases between them. This CDR3 comprises 11 residues. As DNA, the CDR3 is TGTGCCAGGACCGGTTGGACTGAAGCTTTCTTT. Amino acid sequence: CARTGWTEAFF.

Note on this clone: This CDR3 is also generated by other DNA sequences in the sample. The chain has TRBV9 and TRBJ2-5; TRBD2 might be the D (6 bases). Deletions cut 3 bases from V and 5 bases from J, with 11 bases between. CDR3 length equals 13 residues. Germline CDR1 is SGDLS and CDR2 is YYNGEE. CDR3 sequence (DNA): TGTGCCAGCAGCGAAGGTGGAGGGGAGACCCAGTACTTC. It encodes CASSEGGGETQYF.

The chain links TRBV7-8 to TRBJ2-7, with a tentative D call TRBD2 (6 bases). V was clipped by 5 bases and J by 3 bases, with 14 bases between them. The CDR3 is 14 amino acids. CDR1 is SGHVS and CDR2 is FQNEAQ in the germline V gene. The CDR3 nucleotides are TGTGCCAGCAGCCTCGGGGGAGGAGGCTACGAGCAGTACTTC. Residues: CASSLGGGGYEQYF.

The chain recombines TRBV7-9 with TRBJ2-5; TRBD2 aligns across 11 bases. The V gene's germline CDR1 is SEHNR and CDR2 FQNEAQ (reference sequence). V trimming: 5 bases; J trimming: 13 bases; junction bases outside the gene matches: 12. The CDR3 consists of 14 residues. DNA of the CDR3: TGTGCCAGCAGCATACGGACTAGCGGGCACCCCCCGTACTTC. Translating it yields CASSIRTSGHPPYF.

This sequence joins TRBV4-1 and TRBJ2-5; TRBD2 matches at 11 bases. Germline trimming cut 2 bases from V and 2 bases from J; bases unmatched to any gene: 1. Germline V lookup: CDR1 MGHRA, CDR2 YSYEKL. The CDR3 is 15 residues long. CDR3 sequence reads: CASSQIAGGQETQYF. The CDR3 DNA follows: TGCGCCAGCAGCCAAATAGCGGGGGGGCAAGAGACCCAGTACTTC.

This rearrangement joins TRBV23-1 to TRBJ2-7; 10 nucleotides match TRBD1. TRBV23-1 counts as an open reading frame of uncertain function. J gave up 5 bases and V 9 bases, and 7 bases lay outside the gene matches. The CDR3 is 13 amino acids. The CDR3 sequence is CASQGQGNHEQYF. For the CDR3, the DNA is TGCGCCAGTCAGGGACAGGGGAACCACGAGCAGTACTTC.

The gene calls are TRBV10-3 and TRBJ2-1, with 11 bases matching TRBD2. Trimming cost V 1 base and J 4 bases; bases outside gene matches: 9. Looked up from germline, CDR1 is ENHRY and CDR2 is SYGVKD. The CDR3 totals 18 residues. The CDR3 bases are TGTGCCATCAGTGAGTTGGGAGTAGCGGGAGGGGAATACAATGAGCAGTTCTTC. Translating it yields CAISELGVAGGEYNEQFF.

The chain couples TRBV7-9 to TRBJ2-7; D is possibly TRBD1 or TRBD2 (5 bases each). V lost 10 bases and J lost 1, with 14 bases in between. This CDR3 has 13 amino acids. Germline V gives CDR1 SEHNR, CDR2 FQNEAQ (reference sequence). In DNA form, the CDR3 reads TGTGCCACACGGGACCCCGGATCCTACGAGCAGTACTTC. This codes for CATRDPGSYEQYF.